The 28 T cell receptor beta chains presented below share a single source sample, sequenced in a study of blood T cell repertoires in COVID-19. The table came from immunoSEQ multiplex PCR; TCRdb's copy has only in-frame clones and leaves some out. The sample records 400,000 to 500,000 clones, roughly 88% being singletons. Sequencing was done on a sample of PBMCs or T cells enriched from blood (not recorded which). These receptors all stem from a woman in her thirties or forties who had recovered from COVID-19.

This sequence joins TRBV7-2 and TRBJ2-3, with 9 bases aligning to TRBD2. Trimming cost V 6 bases and J 7 bases; bases outside gene matches: 8. There are 14 residues in the CDR3. Germline V gene sequence: CDR1 SGHTA, CDR2 FQGNSA. The CDR3 nucleotides read TGTGCCAGCAGGTTTGCGGGAGGGTCTAATACGCAGTATTTT. Protein sequence: CASRFAGGSNTQYF.

The V gene is TRBV19, the J gene TRBJ2-3, with a tentative D call TRBD2 (5 bases). This CDR3 is built from 21 residues. V lost 2 bases and J 2 bases, leaving 29 bases between the germline ends. Germline CDR1 and CDR2: LNHDA and SQIVND (reference sequence). The DNA of the CDR3 is TGTGCCAGTAGTATATGGATCGGAGCGGACCTAGCTTGGGCAGACACAGATACGCAGTATTTT. It encodes CASSIWIGADLAWADTDTQYF.

This sequence joins TRBV5-1 and TRBJ2-1; 9 bases line up with TRBD1. This CDR3 has 15 residues. The V gene end was trimmed by 4 bases and the J gene end by 4 bases; junction bases not matched to a gene: 6. Germline lookup yields CDR1 SGHRS and CDR2 YFSETQ. This chain's CDR3 is CASSRTGDEYNEQFF. In DNA form, the CDR3 reads TGCGCCAGCAGCAGGACAGGGGACGAGTACAATGAGCAGTTCTTC. Together with reference TRBV5-1 and TRBJ2-1, the CDR3 gives the full variable domain: KAGVTQTPRYLIKTRGQQVTLSCSPISGHRSVSWYQQTPGQGLQFLFEYFSETQRNKGNFPGRFSGRQFSNSRSEMNVSTLELGDSALYLCASSRTGDEYNEQFFGPGTRLTVL.

The rearrangement uses TRBV6-6 and TRBJ1-3, with D unresolved. V gave up 5 bases and J gave up 3 bases, with 14 bases separating them. CDR1 is MNHNY, CDR2 SVGAGI, per germline (reference sequence). This CDR3 is built from 15 residues. The CDR3 DNA reads as TGTGCCAGCAGTCCACAGAACGAGCTTGGAAACACCATATATTTT. This translates into CASSPQNELGNTIYF.

This rearrangement joins TRBV4-1 to TRBJ2-1; 7 bases match TRBD2. The J segment lost 2 bases and the V segment lost 3 bases, leaving 10 bases of the junction unmatched. Germline V CDR1 and CDR2: MGHRA, YSYEKL. The CDR3 loop spans 17 amino acids. CDR3: CASSQRPPGLPYNEQFF. CDR3 DNA sequence: TGCGCCAGCAGCCAGCGCCCACCGGGACTACCCTACAATGAGCAGTTCTTC.

This clone appeared a single time. The rearrangement links TRBV11-2 to TRBJ1-1; the match to TRBD1 covers 9 bases. After removal of 4 bases from V and 6 bases from J, the junction contained 3 bases not matched to a gene. Germline values: CDR1 SGHAT, CDR2 FQNNGV. The CDR3 extends over 13 amino acids. The CDR3 DNA sequence: TGTGCCAGCAGCTATACAGGGGGCCCTGAAGCTTTCTTT. Amino acids: CASSYTGGPEAFF.

The rearrangement links TRBV11-2 to TRBJ2-1, with TRBD2 matching over 10 bases. The V gene's germline CDR1 is SGHAT and CDR2 FQNNGV. Trimming cost V 8 bases and J 9 bases; bases outside gene matches: 16. The CDR3 runs to 16 residues. The CDR3 coding sequence is TGTGCCAGCTCTCGGGGTCGGCTAGCGGGAGACCTTGAGCAGTTCTTC. Amino acid sequence: CASSRGRLAGDLEQFF.

The rearrangement joins TRBV2 to TRBJ1-2; D unclear. This CDR3 is 16 amino acids long. V was shortened by 5 bases and J by 4 bases, with 20 bases between the two germline ends. Germline V lookup: CDR1 SNHLY, CDR2 FYNNEI. This CDR3 is CASSPYGRERVYGYTF. CDR3 coding DNA: TGTGCCAGCAGTCCCTATGGGAGGGAAAGGGTCTATGGCTACACCTTC.

The V gene is TRBV6-2 or TRBV6-3, the J gene TRBJ1-1; 7 bases map to TRBD1. CDR1 and CDR2 from the germline V gene are MNHEY and SVGEGT. The CDR3 loop spans 18 amino acids. V was clipped by 2 bases and J by 5 bases; unmatched bases: 17. CDR3 coding DNA: TGTGCCAGCAGTTACAGGTCGTTGTTTGGACAGGAGAGAACTGAAGCTTTCTTT. As protein: CASSYRSLFGQERTEAFF.

The chain uses TRBV5-4 and TRBJ2-3; D ambiguous. Germline loops: CDR1 SGHNT, CDR2 YYREEE (reference sequence). V shed 0 bases and J shed 6 bases, with 8 bases lying between them. CDR3 length: 13 residues. The CDR3 sequence is CASSLEVADTQYF. The CDR3 coding sequence is TGTGCCAGCAGCTTGGAGGTAGCTGATACGCAGTATTTT.

This clone was detected only once. The chain couples TRBV5-8 to TRBJ1-2, with 7 bases aligning to TRBD1. Trimming removed 1 base from V and 5 bases from J; junction bases left unmatched: 2. This CDR3 contains 13 residues. Germline loops: CDR1 SGHTS, CDR2 YDEGEE. CDR3 in amino acids: CASSLTGEYGYTF. CDR3 nucleotide sequence: TGTGCCAGCAGCTTGACAGGGGAGTATGGCTACACCTTC.

The rearrangement joins TRBV5-4 to TRBJ2-1, with 8 bases fitting TRBD2. In germline, CDR1 is SGHNT, CDR2 YYREEE (reference sequence). V gave up 0 bases and J gave up 5 bases; unmatched junction bases: 7. The CDR3 consists of 16 residues. CDR3 protein: CASSLGGGRTNNEQFF. CDR3 in DNA: TGTGCCAGCAGCTTGGGGGGCGGGAGGACGAACAATGAGCAGTTCTTC.

This sequence joins TRBV23-1 and TRBJ2-7; 8 nucleotides line up with TRBD2. TRBV23-1 is noted as an ORF with a role that remains uncertain. Germline trimming cut 8 bases from V and 2 bases from J; bases unmatched to any gene: 11. This CDR3 is 15 amino acids long. The CDR3 sequence is CASRRTSGDPYEQYF. CDR3 nucleotides: TGCGCCAGCCGACGCACTAGCGGAGATCCCTACGAGCAGTACTTC.

V and J are TRBV7-9 and TRBJ2-7; possibly TRBD2 for D (6 bases). This CDR3 region has 13 residues. Trimming shortened V by 5 bases and J by 5 bases, and 13 bases separated the two germline ends. CDR1 and CDR2 from the germline V gene are SEHNR and FQNEAQ (reference sequence). The chain's CDR3 is CASSPGGVNEQYF. The DNA of the CDR3 is TGTGCCAGCAGCCCCGGAGGGGTGAACGAGCAGTACTTC.

The V and J genes are TRBV18 and TRBJ1-1, with a weak D call TRBD1 (6 bases). The CDR3 loop spans 16 amino acids. Germline CDR1 and CDR2: KGHSH and LQKENI. Trimming shortened V by 6 bases and J by 0 bases, and 17 bases separated the two germline ends. CDR3 region: CASSWTEKSMNTEAFF. CDR3 bases: TGTGCCAGCTCGTGGACAGAAAAATCAATGAACACTGAAGCTTTCTTT.

This clone was seen a single time. The CDR3 region has the DNA TGTGCCAGCAGCTTGAAAGGGGAATACACCATATATTTT. This gives the protein CASSLKGEYTIYF. The chain has TRBV5-6 and TRBJ1-3; D might be TRBD1 (5 bases). Germline loops: CDR1 SGHDT, CDR2 YYEEEE. CDR3 length: 13 residues. V dropped 1 base and J dropped 8 bases, with 10 bases sitting between them.

This chain links TRBV5-6 with TRBJ1-3; D ambiguous. This CDR3 comprises 14 residues. Per the germline V gene, CDR1 is SGHDT and CDR2 is YYEEEE. Trimming removed 3 bases at V and 2 bases at J, with 9 bases between. Here the CDR3 reads CASSWRKPGNTIYF. CDR3 DNA: TGTGCCAGCAGCTGGAGAAAGCCTGGAAACACCATATATTTT.

The J gene is TRBJ1-1, the V gene TRBV25-1; 7 nucleotides align to TRBD1. The CDR3 runs to 15 residues. CDR1 and CDR2 from the germline V gene are MGHDK and SYGVNS. Losses at the gene ends were 2 bases for V and 5 bases for J; bases not matched to a gene: 8. The CDR3 DNA is TGTGCCAGCAGTGAAACTTGGACAGGTACGACTGAAGCTTTCTTT. Residues: CASSETWTGTTEAFF.

This sequence joins TRBV27 and TRBJ2-5, with D tentatively TRBD2 (5 bases). CDR3 length: 13 amino acids. From germline, CDR1 is MNHEY and CDR2 SMNVEV (reference sequence). V dropped 5 bases and J dropped 5 bases, with 12 bases sitting between them. CDR3 in DNA: TGTGCCAGCAGTGTGAGGAGGTGGGAGACCCAGTACTTC. As protein: CASSVRRWETQYF.

The chain employs TRBV4-3 and TRBJ1-1, with 7 positions matching TRBD1. This CDR3 region has 14 residues. Unmatched junction bases numbered 12, after V lost 3 bases and J lost 11 bases. Per germline, CDR1 LGHNA and CDR2 YSLEER. The CDR3 coding sequence is TGCGCCAGCAGCCAGATCGACCGGACAGGAAGGGCTTTCTTT. Translated, it gives CASSQIDRTGRAFF.

The chain employs TRBV7-9 and TRBJ1-2, with D uncertain. V was cut by 1 base and J by 0 bases, with 6 bases left in between. The germline gives CDR1 SEHNR, CDR2 FQNEAQ (reference sequence). The CDR3 spans 14 residues. In nucleotides, the CDR3 is TGTGCCAGCAGCTTAGGCCAGTCTAACTATGGCTACACCTTC. Its protein is CASSLGQSNYGYTF.

The chain joins TRBV11-3 to TRBJ2-5; TRBD2 aligns across 7 bases. V trimming: 4 bases; J trimming: 4 bases; junction bases outside the gene matches: 6. Germline assignment: CDR1 SGHNT and CDR2 YENEEA. CDR3 length: 14 residues. The CDR3 spells CASSSHGGVETQYF. CDR3 bases: TGTGCCAGCAGCTCCCATGGGGGGGTAGAGACCCAGTACTTC.

This rearrangement joins TRBV5-1 to TRBJ1-1; the D is unclear. The CDR3 covers 14 residues. In germline, CDR1 is SGHRS, CDR2 YFSETQ. Deletions cut 0 bases from V and 1 base from J, with 7 bases between. The CDR3 DNA reads as TGCGCCAGCAGCTTGGTGGCAGGGAACACTGAAGCTTTCTTT. Protein: CASSLVAGNTEAFF.

The chain carries TRBV7-2 and TRBJ1-2, with TRBD1 as a possible D gene (5 bases). The CDR3 totals 15 residues. From germline, CDR1 is SGHTA and CDR2 FQGNSA. V lost 1 base to trimming and J lost 4 bases, with 13 bases between them. CDR3 in amino acids: CASSLEGAGGYGYTF. CDR3 nucleotides: TGTGCCAGCAGCTTAGAAGGGGCCGGGGGCTATGGCTACACCTTC.

A remark on this clone: In the same sample, other DNA sequences code for this CDR3. The chain combines TRBV3-1 (or the pseudogene TRBV3-2) with TRBJ2-5, with D tentatively TRBD2 (6 bases). Trimming removed 5 bases at V and 4 bases at J, with 11 bases between. This CDR3 has 13 amino acids. Germline V gene sequence: CDR1 LGHDT, CDR2 YNNKEL (reference sequence). CDR3: CASSSRGGETQYF. The CDR3 nucleotides are TGTGCCAGCAGCTCGCGGGGCGGAGAGACCCAGTACTTC.

V is TRBV19 and J is TRBJ2-7; the D gene is possibly TRBD1 (5 bases). This CDR3 comprises 14 residues. Germline values: CDR1 LNHDA, CDR2 SQIVND (reference sequence). V dropped 3 bases and J dropped 5 bases, with 14 bases sitting between them. CDR3 sequence reads: CASSIPQGTHEQYF. CDR3 in DNA: TGTGCCAGTAGTATCCCGCAGGGCACCCACGAGCAGTACTTC.

The CDR3 reads CASSSMGLTGGDTQYF. The CDR3 nucleotides are TGTGCCAGCAGCTCCATGGGGCTAACGGGGGGGGATACGCAGTATTTT. The J gene is TRBJ2-3, the V gene TRBV7-2, with TRBD2 matching 8 bases. Germline V gene sequence: CDR1 SGHTA, CDR2 FQGNSA. The V segment lost 4 bases and the J segment 6 bases; nucleotides outside the gene matches: 12. This CDR3 has 16 residues.

The CDR3 DNA reads TGTGCCAGCAGCACTCGGACAGGTCCCGATGAGCAGTTCTTC. Translated, it gives CASSTRTGPDEQFF. This chain joins TRBV7-2 and TRBJ2-1; TRBD1 matches 7 bases. Germline V gene lookup returns CDR1 SGHTA and CDR2 FQGNSA. There are 14 residues in the CDR3. V was clipped by 5 bases and J by 8 bases; unmatched bases: 9.